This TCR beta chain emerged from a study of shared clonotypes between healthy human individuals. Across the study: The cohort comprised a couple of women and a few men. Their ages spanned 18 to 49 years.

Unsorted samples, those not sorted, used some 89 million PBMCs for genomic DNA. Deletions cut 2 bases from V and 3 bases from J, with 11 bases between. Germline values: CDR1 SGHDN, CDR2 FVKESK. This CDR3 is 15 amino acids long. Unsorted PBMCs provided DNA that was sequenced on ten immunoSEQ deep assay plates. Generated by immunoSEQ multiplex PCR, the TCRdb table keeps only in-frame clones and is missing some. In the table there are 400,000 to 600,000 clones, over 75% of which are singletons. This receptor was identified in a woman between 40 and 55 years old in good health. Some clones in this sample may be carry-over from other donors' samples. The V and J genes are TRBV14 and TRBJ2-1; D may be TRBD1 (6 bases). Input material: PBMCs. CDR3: CASSQPTGGYNEQFF. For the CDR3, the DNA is TGTGCCAGCAGCCAACCGACAGGCGGCTACAATGAGCAGTTCTTC.